The 13 T cell receptor beta chains presented below share a single source sample, sequenced in a study of CD8+ T cells in alopecia areata listed by TCRdb under 2018. Lesional scalp punch biopsies and peripheral blood were obtained from alopecia areata patients. Receptor libraries were prepared by the immunoSEQ multiplex PCR assay. For TCR sequencing, RNA was extracted from every sample and reverse transcribed into cDNA to serve as template. TCRdb retrieved this table from immuneACCESS and kept in-frame rearrangements only. Not all clones are present; in checked studies, unresolved V genes account for under half, and no reason is known for the remainder. For this sample the table gives 12,000 or so clones, of which around 60% were detected only once. The top ten clones comprise 20% to 25% of the sample. The source material was skin. Source of these receptors: a human donor with alopecia areata.

Only a few counts were recorded for this clone. The chain has TRBV29-1 and TRBJ2-6; D ambiguous. The length of the CDR3 is 13 residues. The V and J ends lost 3 bases and 0 bases respectively, with 3 bases between them. Germline V lookup: CDR1 SQVTM, CDR2 ANQGSEA. In DNA form, the CDR3 reads TGCAGCGTTGACAGCTCTGGGGCCAACGTCCTGACTTTC. This gives the protein CSVDSSGANVLTF.

This clone was picked up a small number of times. V usage is TRBV19 and J usage is TRBJ1-1, with D tentatively TRBD1 (6 bases). CDR3 length equals 18 residues. From germline, CDR1 is LNHDA and CDR2 SQIVND (reference sequence). V lost 3 bases, J lost 0 bases, and 20 bases lay in between. The CDR3 here is CASSIITGQRGMNTEAFF. CDR3 DNA: TGTGCCAGTAGTATTATAACAGGGCAACGGGGCATGAACACTGAAGCTTTCTTT.

The chain recombines TRBV30 with TRBJ2-1, with 7 bases that match TRBD2. Per the germline V gene, CDR1 is GTSNPN and CDR2 is SVGIG (reference sequence). V was clipped by 1 base and J by 0 bases; unmatched bases: 9. This CDR3 contains 17 residues. The CDR3 region has the DNA TGTGCCTGGAGTGGACAGCTACTAGCGAGCTCCTACAATGAGCAGTTCTTC. Its translation: CAWSGQLLASSYNEQFF.

The chain links TRBV29-1 to TRBJ2-5; D tentatively reads TRBD1 or TRBD2 (5 bases each). The germline CDR1 and CDR2 sequences are SQVTM and ANQGSEA. The length of the CDR3 is 16 residues. V lost 3 bases, J lost 1 base, and 18 bases lay in between. Here the CDR3 DNA reads TGCAGCGTTGACCCGCCTGGTGAGGGGTTCCAAGAGACCCAGTACTTC. Amino acid sequence: CSVDPPGEGFQETQYF.

The V and J genes are TRBV19 and TRBJ2-7; D possibly corresponds to TRBD2 (6 bases). This CDR3 is 14 amino acids long. Trimming took 4 bases from V and 2 from J, leaving 12 bases between them. Germline V lookup: CDR1 LNHDA, CDR2 SQIVND (reference sequence). CDR3 loop: CASSTIGGPYEQYF. The CDR3 bases are TGTGCCAGTAGTACTATAGGAGGGCCCTACGAGCAGTACTTC. Based on the CDR3 plus reference TRBV19 and TRBJ2-7, the full variable domain is DGGITQSPKYLFRKEGQNVTLSCEQNLNHDAMYWYRQDPGQGLRLIYYSQIVNDFQKGDIAEGYSVSREKKESFPLTVTSAQKNPTAFYLCASSTIGGPYEQYFGPGTRLTVT.

This clone was detected only a few times. The V gene is TRBV4-2, the J gene TRBJ1-1; D not resolved. Trimming pared 0 bases from V and 6 bases from J, leaving 14 bases between. CDR1 and CDR2 (germline): LGHNA, YNFKEQ. There are 15 residues in the CDR3. CDR3 in amino acids: CASSQDLEGRSEAFF. Here the CDR3 DNA reads TGTGCCAGCAGCCAAGATCTGGAGGGTAGGTCTGAAGCTTTCTTT.

The rearrangement links TRBV6-1 to TRBJ2-1; 13 nucleotides agree with TRBD2. CDR1 MNHNS and CDR2 SASEGT come from the germline V gene. This CDR3 is built from 17 residues. J gave up 8 bases and V 0 bases, and 7 bases lay outside the gene matches. The CDR3 loop is CASSEARTSGSFDEQFF. The CDR3 DNA reads as TGTGCCAGCAGTGAAGCCCGGACTAGCGGGAGTTTCGATGAGCAGTTCTTC.

The chain is built from TRBV19 and TRBJ1-2; D gene unclear. CDR3 length: 13 amino acids. The V end lost 8 bases, the J end lost 1 base, and 11 bases lay between the germline ends. Germline CDR1 LNHDA, CDR2 SQIVND (reference sequence). The CDR3 protein is CASAYGFNYGYTF. Here the CDR3 DNA reads TGTGCCAGTGCCTACGGGTTTAACTATGGCTACACCTTC. Together with reference TRBV19 and TRBJ1-2, the CDR3 gives the full variable domain: DGGITQSPKYLFRKEGQNVTLSCEQNLNHDAMYWYRQDPGQGLRLIYYSQIVNDFQKGDIAEGYSVSREKKESFPLTVTSAQKNPTAFYLCASAYGFNYGYTFGSGTRLTVV.

The rearrangement links TRBV28 to TRBJ2-2; no firm D call. Trimming shortened V by 5 bases and J by 4 bases, and 8 bases separated the two germline ends. This CDR3 has 13 residues. Germline lookup yields CDR1 MDHEN and CDR2 SYDVKM. CDR3 bases: TGTGCCAGCAGTGTTGGGCCCACCGGGGAGCTGTTTTTT. Protein product: CASSVGPTGELFF.

This clone came up a few times. V and J are TRBV7-2 and TRBJ2-5; 8 nucleotides agree with TRBD2. This CDR3 spans 14 amino acids. The germline gives CDR1 SGHTA, CDR2 FQGNSA. V lost 5 bases, J lost 4 bases, and 6 bases stayed unmatched. The CDR3 region is CASSSGSSSETQYF. The CDR3 DNA reads TGTGCCAGCAGCAGCGGGAGTTCTTCAGAGACCCAGTACTTC.

CDR3 DNA sequence: TGTGCCAGCAGCTCGACTGGGACTAGCAGAAACACCGGGGAGCTGTTTTTT. This encodes CASSSTGTSRNTGELFF. The rearrangement joins TRBV5-6 to TRBJ2-2; 9 bases map to TRBD2. V was clipped by 3 bases and J by 2 bases; unmatched bases: 8. The V gene's germline CDR1 is SGHDT and CDR2 YYEEEE. CDR3 length: 17 amino acids.

The V and J genes are TRBV7-7 and TRBJ1-4; 7 nucleotides match TRBD1. The CDR3 spans 15 residues. Germline CDR1 SSHAT, CDR2 FNYEAQ (reference sequence). The CDR3 spells CASSIGGGGGEKLFF. The CDR3 nucleotides read TGTGCTAGTTCGATAGGAGGGGGCGGTGGTGAAAAACTGTTTTTT.

This rearrangement joins TRBV10-3 to TRBJ1-1; TRBD1 matches at 8 bases. The CDR3 totals 14 residues. From germline, CDR1 is ENHRY and CDR2 SYGVKD. Trimming removed 6 bases from V and 10 bases from J; junction bases left unmatched: 13. The CDR3 sequence: CAISGQGRVSGAFF. The CDR3 DNA follows: TGTGCCATCAGCGGACAGGGAAGGGTCTCTGGAGCTTTCTTT.